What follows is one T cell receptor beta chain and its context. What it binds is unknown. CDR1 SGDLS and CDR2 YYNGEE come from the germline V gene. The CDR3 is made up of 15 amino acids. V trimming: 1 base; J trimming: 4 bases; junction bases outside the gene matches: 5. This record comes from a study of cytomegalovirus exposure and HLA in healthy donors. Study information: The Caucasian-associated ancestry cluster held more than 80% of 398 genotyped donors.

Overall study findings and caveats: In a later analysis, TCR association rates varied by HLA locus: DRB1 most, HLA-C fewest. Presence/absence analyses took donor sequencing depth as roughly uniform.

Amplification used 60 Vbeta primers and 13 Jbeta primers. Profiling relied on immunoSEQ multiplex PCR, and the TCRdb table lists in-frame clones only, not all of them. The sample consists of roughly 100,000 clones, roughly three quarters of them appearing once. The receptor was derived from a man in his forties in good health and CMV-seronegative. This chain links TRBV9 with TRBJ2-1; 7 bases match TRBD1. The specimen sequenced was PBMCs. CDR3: CASSVRGQMYNEQFF. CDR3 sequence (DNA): TGTGCCAGCAGCGTAAGGGGACAGATGTACAATGAGCAGTTCTTC.